Listed below are T cell receptor beta chains from one sample, sequenced in a study of beta chain features in type 1 diabetes. Repertoires were generated with immunoSEQ multiplex PCR, while TCRdb's copy carries only in-frame clones and drops some. The sample includes 60,000 or so clones, roughly 60% seen only once; the top ten take over 2%. The material sequenced was Tregs from blood. The receptors derive from a woman between 18 and 29 years old in good health. The CDR3 runs from the conserved cysteine through the conserved F or W. The order of the fields is D gene, V gene, J gene, clone size, CDR3 DNA, CDR3 protein. D genes are given only for firm matches. A clone size is listed for some rows: how often the clone was seen (once, few, many), or a class if it is expanded.

d_gene: TRBD2
v_gene: TRBV10-2
j_gene: TRBJ2-1
abundance: few
CDR3nt: TGCGCCAGCCGAACTAGCGGGGGTAACGGTGAGCAGTTCTTC
CDR3aa: CASRTSGGNGEQFF

d_gene: TRBD1
v_gene: TRBV6-6
j_gene: TRBJ1-1
abundance: -
CDR3nt: TGTGCCAGCAGCCCGACAGGGGGCAGGACTGAAGCTTTCTTT
CDR3aa: CASSPTGGRTEAFF

d_gene: TRBD2
v_gene: TRBV5-1
j_gene: TRBJ2-1
abundance: -
CDR3nt: TGCGCCAGCAGCCCCTTTGCGGGAGGGTGGGATGAGCAGTTCTTC
CDR3aa: CASSPFAGGWDEQFF

d_gene: TRBD2
v_gene: TRBV6-6
j_gene: TRBJ2-7
abundance: -
CDR3nt: TGTGCCAGCAGTCTAGCGGGTCACGAGCAGTACTTC
CDR3aa: CASSLAGHEQYF

d_gene: -
v_gene: TRBV20-1
j_gene: TRBJ2-1
abundance: few
CDR3nt: TGCAGTGCTAGCCCTGATGAGCAGTTCTTC
CDR3aa: CSASPDEQFF

d_gene: TRBD1
v_gene: TRBV6-1
j_gene: TRBJ2-7
abundance: -
CDR3nt: TGTGCCAGCGGCTCTACAGGGGCTTACTACGAGCAGTACTTC
CDR3aa: CASGSTGAYYEQYF

d_gene: TRBD2
v_gene: TRBV12-5
j_gene: TRBJ2-3
abundance: -
CDR3nt: TGTGCTAGTGGCCTTGGACTAGTCACAGATACGCAGTATTTT
CDR3aa: CASGLGLVTDTQYF

d_gene: -
v_gene: TRBV29-1
j_gene: TRBJ2-1
abundance: -
CDR3nt: TGCAGCGTCCGGGTCTACAATGAGCAGTTCTTC
CDR3aa: CSVRVYNEQFF

d_gene: TRBD1
v_gene: TRBV5-1
j_gene: TRBJ1-2
abundance: few
CDR3nt: TGCGCCAGCAGCTCTTTACAGGGGAACTATGGCTACACCTTC
CDR3aa: CASSSLQGNYGYTF

d_gene: TRBD1
v_gene: TRBV18
j_gene: TRBJ1-5
abundance: -
CDR3nt: TGTGCCAGCTCACCTCCGGACAGGGTGGGTCAGCCCCAGCATTTT
CDR3aa: CASSPPDRVGQPQHF

d_gene: TRBD1
v_gene: TRBV18
j_gene: TRBJ1-1
abundance: -
CDR3nt: TGTGCCAGCTCACCACCGAGGACAGGGGTGATGAACACTGAAGCTTTCTTT
CDR3aa: CASSPPRTGVMNTEAFF

d_gene: TRBD2
v_gene: TRBV7-9
j_gene: TRBJ2-3
abundance: -
CDR3nt: TGTGCCAGCAGCTTAGGACTAGCGGGAGGGCCGGGCACAGATACGCAGTATTTT
CDR3aa: CASSLGLAGGPGTDTQYF

d_gene: -
v_gene: TRBV5-4
j_gene: TRBJ2-1
abundance: medium-sized
CDR3nt: TGTGCCAGCAGCCAAGGGGCAAATGAGCAGTTCTTC
CDR3aa: CASSQGANEQFF

d_gene: -
v_gene: TRBV5-1
j_gene: TRBJ2-1
abundance: -
CDR3nt: TGCGCCAGCAGCCCGGACTTTTACAATGAGCAGTTCTTC
CDR3aa: CASSPDFYNEQFF

d_gene: -
v_gene: TRBV4-1
j_gene: TRBJ1-1
abundance: few
CDR3nt: TGCGCCAGCAGCCAAGGGGCACTGGGTTGGACTGAAGCTTTCTTT
CDR3aa: CASSQGALGWTEAFF

d_gene: -
v_gene: TRBV5-1
j_gene: TRBJ2-7
abundance: -
CDR3nt: TGCGCCAGCAGCGCGGCAAGCTCCTACGAGCAGTACTTC
CDR3aa: CASSAASSYEQYF

d_gene: -
v_gene: TRBV9
j_gene: TRBJ1-1
abundance: -
CDR3nt: TGTGCCAGCAGCGTGACATCGAACACTGAAGCTTTCTTT
CDR3aa: CASSVTSNTEAFF

d_gene: TRBD2
v_gene: TRBV4-1
j_gene: TRBJ2-5
abundance: -
CDR3nt: TGCGCCAGCAGCCAAGGGCCTAGCGGAGGGGCAGAGACCCAGTACTTC
CDR3aa: CASSQGPSGGAETQYF

d_gene: TRBD2
v_gene: TRBV7-8
j_gene: TRBJ2-1
abundance: -
CDR3nt: TGTGCCAGCAGGCTCTTAGGAGCGGGGGCCTCTAATGAGCAGTTCTTC
CDR3aa: CASRLLGAGASNEQFF

d_gene: TRBD1
v_gene: TRBV18
j_gene: TRBJ1-5
abundance: once
CDR3nt: TGTGCCAGCTCACCCGGGACAGGCAGCAATCAGCCCCAGCATTTT
CDR3aa: CASSPGTGSNQPQHF

d_gene: -
v_gene: TRBV7-9
j_gene: TRBJ2-3
abundance: few
CDR3nt: TGTGCCAGCAGCTTAGAGGAGCGTACGCAGTATTTT
CDR3aa: CASSLEERTQYF

d_gene: TRBD2
v_gene: TRBV5-5
j_gene: TRBJ2-4
abundance: -
CDR3nt: TGTGCCAGCAGCTTTCTCTCGGGAGGGTTGAACATTCAGTACTTC
CDR3aa: CASSFLSGGLNIQYF

d_gene: TRBD2
v_gene: TRBV5-8
j_gene: TRBJ2-1
abundance: -
CDR3nt: TGTGCCAGCAGCTTGGTAGCTCTAGCGGCTTACAATGAGCAGTTCTTC
CDR3aa: CASSLVALAAYNEQFF

d_gene: -
v_gene: TRBV7-9
j_gene: TRBJ1-3
abundance: -
CDR3nt: TGTGCCAGCAGCTTTCCAGGGTCTGGAGGAAACACCATATATTTT
CDR3aa: CASSFPGSGGNTIYF

d_gene: -
v_gene: TRBV30
j_gene: TRBJ1-6
abundance: -
CDR3nt: TGTGCCTGGAAAGGAGAATCACCCCTCCACTTT
CDR3aa: CAWKGESPLHF

d_gene: -
v_gene: TRBV18
j_gene: TRBJ1-1
abundance: -
CDR3nt: TGTGCCAGTTCAGAACAGACTGAAGCTTTCTTT
CDR3aa: CASSEQTEAFF

d_gene: TRBD2
v_gene: TRBV5-6
j_gene: TRBJ2-3
abundance: -
CDR3nt: TGTGCCAGCAGCCCACGACTAGCGGGAGGGCCGGCGGCAGATACGCAGTATTTT
CDR3aa: CASSPRLAGGPAADTQYF

d_gene: -
v_gene: TRBV4-2
j_gene: TRBJ2-1
abundance: -
CDR3nt: TGTGCCAGCAGTCACCCTCCCGGCGGCTCGAAGCAACGGCAGTTCTTC
CDR3aa: CASSHPPGGSKQRQFF

d_gene: -
v_gene: TRBV6-1
j_gene: TRBJ2-7
abundance: -
CDR3nt: TGTGCCAGCAGAGTGGCGGAAACCTACGAGCAGTACTTC
CDR3aa: CASRVAETYEQYF

d_gene: TRBD2
v_gene: TRBV9
j_gene: TRBJ2-5
abundance: -
CDR3nt: TGTGCCAGCAGCGTAGGTGTTAGCGGGGGGGCTTACGAGACCCAGTACTTC
CDR3aa: CASSVGVSGGAYETQYF

d_gene: TRBD1
v_gene: TRBV18
j_gene: TRBJ2-1
abundance: -
CDR3nt: TGTGCCAGCTCACGAGACAGGGGCGTGTTCGATGAGCAGTTCTTC
CDR3aa: CASSRDRGVFDEQFF

d_gene: TRBD2
v_gene: TRBV9
j_gene: TRBJ2-7
abundance: -
CDR3nt: TGTGCCAGCAGCGTGGGACTAGCGGTGCTCTACGAGCAGTACTTC
CDR3aa: CASSVGLAVLYEQYF

d_gene: TRBD1
v_gene: TRBV2
j_gene: TRBJ1-2
abundance: -
CDR3nt: TGTGCCACCCTACTTTTAAGGGGGCTTGGTGGCTACACCTTC
CDR3aa: CATLLLRGLGGYTF

d_gene: -
v_gene: TRBV10-1
j_gene: TRBJ1-2
abundance: -
CDR3nt: TGCGCCAGCAGTGAGAGTAAAACAGGCTCCTATGGCTACACCTTC
CDR3aa: CASSESKTGSYGYTF